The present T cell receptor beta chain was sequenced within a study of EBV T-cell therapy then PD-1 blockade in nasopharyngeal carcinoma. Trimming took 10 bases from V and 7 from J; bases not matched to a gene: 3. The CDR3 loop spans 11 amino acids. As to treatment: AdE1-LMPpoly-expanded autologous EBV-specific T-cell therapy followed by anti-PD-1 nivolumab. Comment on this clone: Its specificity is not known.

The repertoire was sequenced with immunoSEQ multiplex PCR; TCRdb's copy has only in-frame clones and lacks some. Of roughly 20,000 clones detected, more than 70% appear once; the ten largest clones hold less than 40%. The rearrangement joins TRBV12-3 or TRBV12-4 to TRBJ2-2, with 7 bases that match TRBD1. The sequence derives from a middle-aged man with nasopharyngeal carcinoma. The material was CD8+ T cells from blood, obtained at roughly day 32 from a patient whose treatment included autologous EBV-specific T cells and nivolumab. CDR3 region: CATDRVGELFF. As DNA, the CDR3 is TGTGCCACCGACAGGGTCGGGGAGCTGTTTTTT.